The entry below gives a single T cell receptor beta chain sequence along with its context. V gave up 2 bases and J gave up 4 bases, with 19 bases separating them. This CDR3 is built from 17 residues. The germline gives CDR1 SNHLY, CDR2 FYNNEI. The data originate from a study of T-cell reconstitution after alpha-beta-depleted transplantation in children. The authors prepared the TCRbeta library with unique molecular identifiers. TCRdb reanalysed the PCR reads using MiXCR and keeps one entry per CDR3 protein. The repertoire holds about 980,000 distinct CDR3 sequences, with around 30% as singletons. Specimen: PBMCs, mostly from graft donor cells, collected 360 days after TCRalphabeta/CD19-depleted stem cell transplant. The clonotype was recovered from a boy in the first two years of life who had a stem cell transplant for SCID, so the T cells may come from the graft donor. The chain joins TRBV2 to TRBJ2-3; D perhaps matches TRBD2 (5 bases). The CDR3 coding sequence is TGTGCCAGCAGTGAATTGGAAACTAGTAACCTCCCAGATACGCAGTATTTT. Residues: CASSELETSNLPDTQYF.